Sequencing of this TCR beta chain was carried out in a study of Ad26.COV2.S vaccination and SARS-CoV-2 variants. General observations from the study: With respect to non-spike TCR breadth, vaccine and placebo recipients were similar.

This table comes from immunoSEQ multiplex PCR, and its TCRdb copy is limited to in-frame clones, with some not included. This table holds about 400,000 clones, approximately 90% found once. Details on this clone: As yet, its antigen is unknown.

The sample's treatment: around 19 received Ad26.COV2.S at low or high dose, single or two shots; about 5 received placebo; per-sample allocation not given. Specimens were obtained on day 63 following the first vaccine or placebo injection. Boston provided a donor who was an adult aged 18-55 years. Trimming left V 4 bases short and J 4 bases short, with 16 bases between. There are 15 residues in the CDR3. Germline values: CDR1 LGHNA, CDR2 YSLEER. This clonotype was obtained from a person aged 18-65 years who received the Ad26.COV2.S COVID-19 vaccine or a placebo. The rearrangement uses TRBV4-3 and TRBJ1-2; no clear D gene. Specimen: peripheral blood, collected in a trial of Ad26.COV2.S vaccine versus placebo. The CDR3 nucleotides read TGCGCCAGCAGCCCGGCTTCGGGCAGCCTCTATGGCTACACCTTC. Protein sequence: CASSPASGSLYGYTF.